One and the same sample provided the 3 T cell receptor beta chains below, sequenced in a study of CD8+ T cells in alopecia areata. Isolated RNA was reverse transcribed into cDNA used as the sequencing template. Clones were sequenced by immunoSEQ multiplex PCR, and TCRdb holds only the in-frame ones, with some missing. Seen here are 150,000 or so clones, around 50% observed once, and the top ten hold about 6.3%. The sample taken for sequencing was CD4+ T cells sorted from blood. The receptor source for this set is a human donor with alopecia areata.

This clone has more than one count but fewer than ten. The V gene is TRBV29-1, the J gene TRBJ2-1; D uncertain. V shed 3 bases and J shed 6 bases, with 12 bases lying between them. The germline CDR1 and CDR2 sequences are SQVTM and ANQGSEA. There are 13 residues in the CDR3. CDR3 coding DNA: TGCAGCGTTGACCGCTCATCGGGCAATGAGCAGTTCTTC. It encodes CSVDRSSGNEQFF.

This clone was detected a few times. The rearrangement uses TRBV2 and TRBJ2-3; 7 bases map to TRBD2. V shed 5 bases and J 3 bases; nucleotides not matched to a gene: 14. The CDR3 is 17 amino acids. In germline, CDR1 is SNHLY, CDR2 FYNNEI. In DNA form, the CDR3 reads TGTGCCAGCAGTTCAGGCAACGGGAGGCTCCTTACAGATACGCAGTATTTT. Translated, it gives CASSSGNGRLLTDTQYF.

The chain recombines TRBV29-1 with TRBJ1-3; 7 bases agree with TRBD1. The germline CDR1 and CDR2 sequences are SQVTM and ANQGSEA. The V segment lost 6 bases and the J segment 6 bases; nucleotides outside the gene matches: 8. The CDR3 consists of 13 residues. The CDR3 DNA reads as TGCAGCGTAGTGGGACAGACAGTAAACACCATATATTTT. It specifies CSVVGQTVNTIYF.